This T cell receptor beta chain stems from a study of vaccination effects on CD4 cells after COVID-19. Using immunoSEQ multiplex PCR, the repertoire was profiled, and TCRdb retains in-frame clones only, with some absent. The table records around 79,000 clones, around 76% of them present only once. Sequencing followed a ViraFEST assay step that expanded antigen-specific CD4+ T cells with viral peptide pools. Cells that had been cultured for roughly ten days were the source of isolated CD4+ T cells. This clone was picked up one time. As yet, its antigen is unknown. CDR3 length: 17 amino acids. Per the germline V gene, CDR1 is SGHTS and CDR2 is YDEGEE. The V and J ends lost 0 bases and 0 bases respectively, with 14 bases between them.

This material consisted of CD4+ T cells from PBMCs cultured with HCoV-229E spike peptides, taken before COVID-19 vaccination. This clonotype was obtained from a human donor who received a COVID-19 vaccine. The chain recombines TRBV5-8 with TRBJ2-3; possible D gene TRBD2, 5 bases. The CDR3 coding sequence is TGTGCCAGCAGCTTGGGGTCGGGGAGCACCAGCACAGATACGCAGTATTTT. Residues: CASSLGSGSTSTDTQYF.